The next 9 T cell receptor beta chains were all read from a single sample in a study of post-analysis software for immune sequencing data. Points from the study as a whole: Controls had lower frequencies than patients of 4 or 5 TRBV segments, which included TRBV5-6, TRBV5-1 and TRBV20-1.

These TCRs' antigens remain unknown. Incorporated into the TCR beta cDNA libraries were unique molecular identifiers, which served to reduce PCR and sequencing biases. TCRdb independently ran MiXCR on the PCR reads; one entry per CDR3 protein. Altogether a few hundred thousand distinct CDR3 sequences are present, 35% to 45% being singletons, with the ten largest covering around 4.7%. What was sequenced was blood. The receptors were sampled from a girl aged 10 to 17 with multiple sclerosis.

V gene TRBV18 combines with J gene TRBJ2-5; D remains ambiguous. V shed 0 bases and J shed 4 bases, with 12 bases lying between them. Per the germline V gene, CDR1 is KGHSH and CDR2 is LQKENI. This CDR3 region has 15 residues. CDR3 region: CASSPPGPSRETQYF. The DNA of the CDR3 is TGTGCCAGCTCACCACCAGGTCCTAGTCGAGAGACCCAGTACTTC.

Here the CDR3 DNA reads TGTGCCAGCAGCTTAACTATCGGCGGACCGTCCCCCTATAATTCACCCCTCCACTTT. It encodes CASSLTIGGPSPYNSPLHF. The V gene is TRBV7-6, the J gene TRBJ1-6, with unresolved D. V was clipped by 2 bases and J by 2 bases, with 19 bases between them. Germline CDR1 reads SGHVS; CDR2 reads FNYEAQ. This CDR3 region has 19 residues.

The gene calls are TRBV3-1 and TRBJ1-1; D remains ambiguous. Germline values: CDR1 LGHDT, CDR2 YNNKEL (reference sequence). The CDR3 runs to 16 residues. V was cut by 2 bases and J by 8 bases, with 21 bases left in between. CDR3 protein: CASSQWLGRALGEAFF. CDR3 sequence (DNA): TGTGCCAGCAGCCAATGGTTAGGGCGGGCGTTAGGAGAAGCTTTCTTT.

Of note for this clonotype: A clone one base away is much larger, so this may be a read error. The V gene is TRBV12-3 or TRBV12-4, the J gene TRBJ1-6, with D tentatively TRBD1 (5 bases). The CDR3 spans 14 residues. Trimming stripped 11 bases from V and 10 bases from J, with 21 bases between. The CDR3, as DNA: TGTGCCTGCGCCAGGGAGGCCAAAACCTCACCCCTCCACTTT. Residues: CACAREAKTSPLHF.

This clonotype was detected ten times or more. The rearrangement uses TRBV5-1 and TRBJ2-3; 9 nucleotides align to TRBD2. Trimming removed 0 bases from V and 5 bases from J; junction bases left unmatched: 10. Germline-derived CDR1 and CDR2 are SGHRS and YFSETQ. The CDR3 covers 17 residues. The CDR3 coding sequence is TGCGCCAGCAGCTTGGATATAGCGGGGGCGGCAGGAGATACGCAGTATTTT. Encoded protein: CASSLDIAGAAGDTQYF.

In its sample, this clonotype was seen many times. V and J are TRBV5-1 and TRBJ2-3; no definite D call. The germline V and J ends were trimmed by 0 bases and 4 bases, with 12 bases remaining between them. The CDR3 is 15 residues long. Germline values: CDR1 SGHRS, CDR2 YFSETQ. DNA for the CDR3: TGCGCCAGCAGCTTGGGGCAACCTCCCGCAGATACGCAGTATTTT. It yields the protein CASSLGQPPADTQYF.

The chain recombines TRBV2 with TRBJ1-1, with D perhaps matching TRBD1 (5 bases). Looked up from germline, CDR1 is SNHLY and CDR2 is FYNNEI. The CDR3 loop spans 15 amino acids. Trimming left V 2 bases short and J 5 bases short, with 15 bases between. The CDR3 here is CASSETAGRGTEAFF. The DNA of the CDR3 is TGTGCCAGCAGTGAAACGGCAGGCCGGGGGACTGAAGCTTTCTTT.

At least ten counts were recorded for this clonotype. V gene TRBV20-1 combines with J gene TRBJ1-2; 7 bases map to TRBD1. The CDR3 totals 13 residues. From germline, CDR1 is DFQATT and CDR2 SNEGSKA (reference sequence). The J segment lost 4 bases and the V segment lost 6 bases, leaving 8 bases of the junction unmatched. In nucleotides, the CDR3 is TGCAGTGCCCAAGACAGGGCAAGCTATGGCTACACCTTC. Protein sequence: CSAQDRASYGYTF.

The genes are TRBV25-1 and TRBJ2-1; perhaps D is TRBD1 or TRBD2 (5 bases each). CDR3 length equals 11 residues. In germline, CDR1 is MGHDK, CDR2 SYGVNS. Trimming took 3 bases from V and 11 from J, leaving 8 bases between them. The CDR3 here is CASSDRDQQFF. The CDR3 DNA is TGTGCCAGCAGTGACCGGGACCAGCAGTTCTTC. The full variable domain, its missing parts supplied by reference TRBV25-1 and TRBJ2-1, is EADIYQTPRYLVIGTGKKITLECSQTMGHDKMYWYQQDPGMELHLIHYSYGVNSTEKGDLSSESTVSRIRTEHFPLTLESARPSHTSQYLCASSDRDQQFFGPGTRLTVL.